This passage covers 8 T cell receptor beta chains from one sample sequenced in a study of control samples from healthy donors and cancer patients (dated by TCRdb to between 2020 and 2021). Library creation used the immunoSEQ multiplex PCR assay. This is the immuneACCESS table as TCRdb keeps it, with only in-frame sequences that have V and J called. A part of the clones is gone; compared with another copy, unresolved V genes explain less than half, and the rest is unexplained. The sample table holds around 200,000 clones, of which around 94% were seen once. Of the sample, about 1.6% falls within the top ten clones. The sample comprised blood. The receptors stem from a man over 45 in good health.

CDR3 sequence: CSVEDRKSSNEQFF. The CDR3 DNA reads TGCAGCGTTGAAGATCGCAAGTCATCCAATGAGCAGTTCTTC. The genes are TRBV29-1 and TRBJ2-1; the D is unclear. The germline V gene has CDR1 SQVTM and CDR2 ANQGSEA. V was shortened by 0 bases and J by 6 bases, with 12 bases between the two germline ends. The CDR3 has 14 amino acids.

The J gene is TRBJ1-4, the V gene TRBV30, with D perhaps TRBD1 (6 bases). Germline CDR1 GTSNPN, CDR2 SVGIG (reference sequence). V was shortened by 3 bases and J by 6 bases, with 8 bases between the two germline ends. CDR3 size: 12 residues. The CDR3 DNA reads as TGTGCCTGGAGACAGGGCTATGAAAAACTGTTTTTT. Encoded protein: CAWRQGYEKLFF.

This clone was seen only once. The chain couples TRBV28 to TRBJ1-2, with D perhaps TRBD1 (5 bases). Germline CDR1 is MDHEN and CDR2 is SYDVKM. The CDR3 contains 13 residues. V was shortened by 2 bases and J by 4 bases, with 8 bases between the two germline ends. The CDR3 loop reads CASSLRRGYGYTF. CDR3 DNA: TGTGCCAGCAGTTTAAGGAGGGGCTATGGCTACACCTTC.

CDR3 sequence reads: CASRDWGRANEKLFF. For the CDR3, the DNA is TGTGCCAGCAGGGATTGGGGGCGGGCTAATGAAAAACTGTTTTTT. This chain connects TRBV5-8 to TRBJ1-4; D may be TRBD1 (6 bases). The germline V gene has CDR1 SGHTS and CDR2 YDEGEE. This CDR3 contains 15 residues. V shed 5 bases and J shed 3 bases, with 14 bases lying between them.

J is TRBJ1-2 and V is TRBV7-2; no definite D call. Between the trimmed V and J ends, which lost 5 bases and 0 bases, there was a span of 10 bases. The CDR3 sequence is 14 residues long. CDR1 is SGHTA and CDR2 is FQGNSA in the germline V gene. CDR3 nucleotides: TGTGCCAGCAGCCAGGTCCAAGCTAACTATGGCTACACCTTC. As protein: CASSQVQANYGYTF.

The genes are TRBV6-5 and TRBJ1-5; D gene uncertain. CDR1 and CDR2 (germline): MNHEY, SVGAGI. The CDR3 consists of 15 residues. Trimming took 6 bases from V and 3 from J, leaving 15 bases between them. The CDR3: CASRTKAQNNQPQHF. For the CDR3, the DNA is TGTGCCAGCAGAACCAAGGCCCAGAACAATCAGCCCCAGCATTTT.

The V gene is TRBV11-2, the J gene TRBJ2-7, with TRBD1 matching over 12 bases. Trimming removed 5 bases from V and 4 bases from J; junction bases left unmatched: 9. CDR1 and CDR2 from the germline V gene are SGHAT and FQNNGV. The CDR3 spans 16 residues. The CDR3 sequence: CASSPPGTGGLYEQYF. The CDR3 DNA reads TGTGCCAGCAGCCCCCCCGGGACAGGGGGCTTGTACGAGCAGTACTTC.

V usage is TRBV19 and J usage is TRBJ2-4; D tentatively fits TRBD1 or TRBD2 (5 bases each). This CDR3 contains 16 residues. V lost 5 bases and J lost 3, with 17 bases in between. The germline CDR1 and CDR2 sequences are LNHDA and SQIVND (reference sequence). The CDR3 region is CASSLQGGQGKNIQYF. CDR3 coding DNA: TGTGCCAGTAGTCTTCAGGGCGGGCAGGGCAAAAACATTCAGTACTTC.